This T cell receptor beta chain was obtained from a study of T cell repertoires in cytomegalovirus infection. General observations from the study: What dominated the ex vivo response were HLA-C-restricted CMV-specific TCR beta clonotypes.

This CDR3 has 17 amino acids. V lost 4 bases, J lost 2 bases, and 21 bases lay in between. Notes on this clonotype: Its target is unknown.

TCRdb reprocessed the reads via MiXCR and lists one record per CDR3 protein. The table lists hundreds of thousands of distinct CDR3 sequences, roughly 43% of them singletons, with approximately 40% in the top ten. This specimen consisted of cultured PBMCs, obtained from culture after CMV antigen stimulation. The TCR sequence derives from a human donor in good health (CMV status not recorded). Some clones in this sample may be carry-over from other donors' samples. The chain carries TRBV12-3 or TRBV12-4 and TRBJ2-7; D may be TRBD1 (6 bases). This CDR3 is CASSSISGTLRPYEQYF. The CDR3 coding sequence is TGTGCCAGCAGTTCAATATCCGGGACACTAAGACCCTACGAGCAGTACTTC.